This TCR beta chain was sequenced in a study of T-cell memory formation after mild COVID-19. Germline-derived CDR1 and CDR2 are MDHEN and SYDVKM. The germline V and J ends were trimmed by 10 bases and 2 bases, with 11 bases remaining between them. This CDR3 spans 12 amino acids. In regard to this clonotype: Its antigen is unidentified.

Study-level results: Second-wave clones that peaked on day 37 lacked confirmed SARS-CoV-2 specificity. Pre-infection memory contained some responding clones, which suggested that cross-reactive memory had joined.

One entry per CDR3 protein results from TCRdb running MiXCR on the 5' RACE reads. The table shows 250,000 to 350,000 distinct CDR3 sequences, with approximately 15% occurring only once. This sequence originates from a man between 18 and 35 years old who had mild COVID-19 (a few samples of this study predate the infection). Cell type and time point are not known. This rearrangement joins TRBV28 to TRBJ1-2; D may be TRBD1 (5 bases). What was sequenced was PBMCs or a T cell subset sorted from them (not recorded which). The CDR3 protein is CATLTVNYGYTF. The CDR3 DNA sequence: TGTGCCACTCTGACAGTCAACTATGGCTACACCTTC.